Each of the 25 T cell receptor beta chains below was sequenced from the same sample in a study of T cells after yellow fever vaccination. One entry per CDR3 protein results from TCRdb running MiXCR on the 5' RACE reads. This sample has about 360,000 distinct CDR3 sequences, with more than 5.5% found just once. The sequenced sample was PBMCs, obtained 5 days after the yellow fever booster vaccination. These receptors originate from a man aged 25 to 40 who received the YFV17D yellow fever vaccine.

This clonotype was seen only a few times. The chain has TRBV30 and TRBJ2-1, with unresolved D. V dropped 0 bases and J dropped 7 bases, with 10 bases sitting between them. Germline V gene lookup returns CDR1 GTSNPN and CDR2 SVGIG (reference sequence). This CDR3 region has 13 residues. This CDR3 reads CAWSVRLVNEQFF. The CDR3 DNA is TGTGCCTGGAGTGTACGGCTAGTAAATGAGCAGTTCTTC. Full variable domain (rest looked up from reference TRBV30 and TRBJ2-1): SQTIHQWPATLVQPVGSPLSLECTVEGTSNPNLYWYRQAAGRGLQLLFYSVGIGQISSEVPQNLSASRPQDRQFILSSKKLLLSDSGFYLCAWSVRLVNEQFFGPGTRLTVL.

There are many counts of this clonotype. The chain is built from TRBV12-3 or TRBV12-4 and TRBJ1-5, with D possibly matching TRBD1 (6 bases). V was shortened by 6 bases and J by 3 bases, with 15 bases between the two germline ends. CDR3 length: 15 amino acids. CDR3 nucleotides: TGTGCCAGCAGACAAACTGGACAGCCCAATCAGCCCCAGCATTTT. It encodes CASRQTGQPNQPQHF.

The V gene is TRBV4-1, the J gene TRBJ2-6; D not certain. The CDR3 totals 15 residues. The V gene's germline CDR1 is MGHRA and CDR2 YSYEKL. The V end lost 5 bases, the J end lost 4 bases, and 12 bases lay between the germline ends. The CDR3 loop reads CASSEAGRGANVLTF. The CDR3 DNA is TGCGCCAGCAGCGAAGCCGGGCGAGGGGCCAACGTCCTGACTTTC.

V is TRBV6-1 and J is TRBJ2-5; TRBD2 aligns across 7 bases. There are 15 residues in the CDR3. Germline V gene lookup returns CDR1 MNHNS and CDR2 SASEGT. The V and J ends lost 6 bases and 2 bases, in that order; junction bases with no gene match: 9. This chain's CDR3 is CASRGYSGKQETQYF. The DNA for the CDR3 is TGTGCCAGCAGGGGATACAGCGGGAAGCAAGAGACCCAGTACTTC.

V is TRBV7-2 and J is TRBJ2-3; TRBD2 matches at 8 bases. The germline gives CDR1 SGHTA, CDR2 FQGNSA. J was trimmed by 2 bases and V by 3 bases; bases with no gene match: 7. The CDR3 loop spans 16 amino acids. CDR3 nucleotides: TGTGCCAGCAGCTTTCACCCGGGAGGGGTCACAGATACGCAGTATTTT. Its protein is CASSFHPGGVTDTQYF.

In DNA form, the CDR3 reads TGCAGTGCTAGAGGACTAGCCAGGGGAGAGACCCAGTACTTC. Translating it yields CSARGLARGETQYF. The V and J genes are TRBV20-1 and TRBJ2-5; D may be TRBD2 (7 bases). From germline, CDR1 is DFQATT and CDR2 SNEGSKA (reference sequence). The CDR3 covers 14 residues. V lost 1 base, J lost 4 bases, and 13 bases lay in between.

This clonotype was counted between two and nine times. J is TRBJ2-1 and V is TRBV19; D gene uncertain. Trimming removed 3 bases at V and 1 base at J, with 7 bases between. The CDR3 extends over 14 amino acids. Germline V gives CDR1 LNHDA, CDR2 SQIVND (reference sequence). The CDR3 spells CASSIGVSYNEQFF. CDR3 sequence (DNA): TGTGCCAGTAGTATTGGAGTGTCCTACAATGAGCAGTTCTTC. The entire variable domain, with the rest obtained from reference TRBV19 and TRBJ2-1, is as follows: DGGITQSPKYLFRKEGQNVTLSCEQNLNHDAMYWYRQDPGQGLRLIYYSQIVNDFQKGDIAEGYSVSREKKESFPLTVTSAQKNPTAFYLCASSIGVSYNEQFFGPGTRLTVL.

This clonotype was counted a few times. The rearrangement uses TRBV23-1 and TRBJ2-1; 9 bases agree with TRBD1. TRBV23-1 is assigned to the ORF class and has an uncertain function. CDR3 length: 16 residues. V lost 1 base and J lost 8; bases outside the gene matches: 9. The CDR3: CASSQFGGQGGDEQFF. The CDR3 nucleotides read TGCGCCAGCAGTCAATTCGGGGGACAGGGAGGGGATGAGCAGTTCTTC.

Many counts were recorded for this clonotype. The rearrangement joins TRBV4-2 to TRBJ2-3, with no clear D. V was trimmed by 0 bases and J by 6 bases, leaving 4 bases between them. The CDR3 consists of 12 residues. Germline V gene data show CDR1 as LGHNA and CDR2 as YNFKEQ. CDR3 bases: TGTGCCAGCAGCCAAGAAGGGGATACGCAGTATTTT. It yields the protein CASSQEGDTQYF.

The chain uses TRBV5-4 and TRBJ2-5, with a weak D call TRBD2 (6 bases). This CDR3 is 15 amino acids long. With 2 bases removed from V and 5 bases from J, the gap between germline ends came to 16 bases. Germline assignment: CDR1 SGHNT and CDR2 YYREEE (reference sequence). The CDR3 DNA reads as TGTGCCAGCAGCTTACCTGACGGGGGTCAGGAGACCCAGTACTTC. Protein: CASSLPDGGQETQYF.

The rearrangement uses TRBV18 and TRBJ1-2; D remains unclear. V gave up 6 bases and J gave up 8 bases, with 16 bases separating them. The CDR3 contains 13 residues. The germline V gene has CDR1 KGHSH and CDR2 LQKENI. The CDR3 loop is CASSDPQSRGYTF. The CDR3 DNA is TGTGCCAGCTCCGATCCTCAATCCAGGGGCTACACCTTC.

As concerns this clonotype: With a much larger clone just one base away, this may be a read error. J is TRBJ2-7 and V is TRBV28; 9 bases are shared with TRBD1. This CDR3 has 15 amino acids. From germline, CDR1 is MDHEN and CDR2 SYDVKM. The CDR3 coding sequence is TGTGCCAGAAGTTTGACCGGGACAGGGTCCTACGAGCAGTACTTC. Encoded protein: CARSLTGTGSYEQYF.

This clonotype has at least ten counts. This chain connects TRBV7-2 to TRBJ1-3, with a weak D call TRBD1 (6 bases). This CDR3 spans 15 amino acids. Trimming pared 5 bases from V and 2 bases from J, leaving 13 bases between. Germline loops: CDR1 SGHTA, CDR2 FQGNSA. The CDR3 nucleotides are TGTGCCAGCAGCGGACAGCTTGTCCCTGGAAACACCATATATTTT. This sequence encodes CASSGQLVPGNTIYF.

V is TRBV11-2 and J is TRBJ2-7, with D hard to call. The germline V and J ends were trimmed by 5 bases and 0 bases, with 11 bases remaining between them. Germline assignment: CDR1 SGHAT and CDR2 FQNNGV. The CDR3 has 14 amino acids. CDR3: CASSPWAASYEQYF. CDR3 in DNA: TGTGCCAGCAGCCCTTGGGCAGCCTCCTACGAGCAGTACTTC.

In its sample, this clonotype was seen a few times. The chain joins TRBV18 to TRBJ2-3; D is possibly TRBD1 (6 bases). CDR1 KGHSH and CDR2 LQKENI come from the germline V gene. The CDR3 totals 15 residues. V was trimmed by 6 bases and J by 3 bases, leaving 16 bases between them. CDR3 coding DNA: TGTGCCAGCTCTCTACAGGGCTTGGGGACAGATACGCAGTATTTT. This sequence encodes CASSLQGLGTDTQYF. The whole variable domain, remainder taken from reference TRBV18 and TRBJ2-3, is NAGVMQNPRHLVRRRGQEARLRCSPMKGHSHVYWYRQLPEEGLKFMVYLQKENIIDESGMPKERFSAEFPKEGPSILRIQQVVRGDSAAYFCASSLQGLGTDTQYFGPGTRLTVL.

This clonotype was observed at least ten times. The CDR3 region is CASFRTSGSHGELFF. Written as DNA, the CDR3 is TGTGCCAGCTTTAGGACTAGCGGGAGTCACGGGGAGCTGTTTTTT. The rearrangement links TRBV12-3 or TRBV12-4 to TRBJ2-2, with 13 positions matching TRBD2. J gave up 7 bases and V 8 bases, and 7 bases lay outside the gene matches. This CDR3 contains 15 residues.

The table lists this clonotype with many counts. The chain links TRBV14 to TRBJ2-5, with D unresolved. V lost 4 bases and J 0 bases, leaving 15 bases between the germline ends. The germline CDR1 and CDR2 sequences are SGHDN and FVKESK. The CDR3 extends over 16 amino acids. The chain's CDR3 is CASSRRLPGDQETQYF. CDR3 in DNA: TGTGCCAGCAGCCGCCGACTGCCTGGGGACCAAGAGACCCAGTACTTC.

The rearrangement joins TRBV7-8 to TRBJ2-1, with a possible D match to TRBD1 (6 bases). This CDR3 contains 15 residues. V was pared by 2 bases and J by 2 bases, with 10 bases between. Germline lookup yields CDR1 SGHVS and CDR2 FQNEAQ. CDR3 region: CASSLNRAAYNEQFF. The DNA for the CDR3 is TGTGCCAGCAGCTTAAACAGGGCGGCCTACAATGAGCAGTTCTTC.

This clonotype was detected many times. The chain recombines TRBV12-3 or TRBV12-4 with TRBJ1-2; 9 bases match TRBD1. The CDR3 spans 16 residues. J was trimmed by 4 bases and V by 6 bases; bases with no gene match: 12. The CDR3 loop reads CASSRSTEDRGYGYTF. CDR3 coding DNA: TGTGCCAGCAGCCGCTCGACAGAGGACAGGGGCTATGGCTACACCTTC.

This clonotype was picked up many times. The CDR3 DNA is TGTGCCATCAGTGAGTCTGGCGGAGGGTCCACAGATACGCAGTATTTT. Protein product: CAISESGGGSTDTQYF. The chain is built from TRBV10-3 and TRBJ2-3, with a tentative D call TRBD2 (6 bases). CDR3 length: 16 amino acids. CDR1 is ENHRY, CDR2 SYGVKD, per germline. V shed 0 bases and J shed 2 bases, with 12 bases lying between them.

This clonotype occurred a few times. The chain joins TRBV4-2 to TRBJ2-3, with 9 bases that match TRBD2. J was trimmed by 4 bases and V by 0 bases; bases with no gene match: 5. The CDR3 totals 16 residues. Germline-derived CDR1 and CDR2 are LGHNA and YNFKEQ. The CDR3 protein is CASSQDASGNSDTQYF. The CDR3 DNA follows: TGTGCCAGCAGCCAAGATGCTAGCGGGAATTCAGATACGCAGTATTTT.

This clonotype was seen a few times. This chain uses TRBV15 with TRBJ2-5; TRBD2 aligns across 9 bases. This CDR3 comprises 14 residues. Trimming cost V 5 bases and J 7 bases; bases outside gene matches: 8. Germline loops: CDR1 LNHNV, CDR2 YYDKDF (reference sequence). The DNA for the CDR3 is TGTGCCACCAGCGCGGAAGCGGGAGGCGTGACCCAGTACTTC. It specifies CATSAEAGGVTQYF.

The J gene is TRBJ2-1, the V gene TRBV12-3 or TRBV12-4; no definite D call. The CDR3 totals 12 residues. V was clipped by 5 bases and J by 8 bases, with 10 bases between them. The CDR3 DNA reads as TGTGCCAGCAGTAACCTTTACGATGAGCAGTTCTTC. Translated: CASSNLYDEQFF.

This clonotype was detected many times. The V call is TRBV7-8, the J call TRBJ2-7; D is unresolved. The V gene lost 5 bases and the J gene lost 13 bases, with 24 bases spanning the gap. The CDR3 extends over 14 amino acids. The germline gives CDR1 SGHVS, CDR2 FQNEAQ. This CDR3 is CASSQEVGQREVYF. CDR3 coding DNA: TGTGCCAGCAGCCAAGAGGTTGGTCAGAGAGAAGTCTACTTC. Variable domain in full (rest from reference TRBV7-8 and TRBJ2-7): GAGVSQSPRYKVAKRGQDVALRCDPISGHVSLFWYQQALGQGPEFLTYFQNEAQLDKSGLPSDRFFAERPEGSVSTLKIQRTQQEDSAVYLCASSQEVGQREVYFGPGTRLTVT.

This clonotype has a count of ten or more. The V gene is TRBV20-1, the J gene TRBJ2-7, with D possibly being TRBD1 or TRBD2 (5 bases each). CDR1 DFQATT and CDR2 SNEGSKA come from the germline V gene (reference sequence). The CDR3 is made up of 13 amino acids. Trimming stripped 3 bases from V and 2 bases from J, with 11 bases between. CDR3 DNA sequence: TGCAGTGCTAGGGGGGACCACACCTACGAGCAGTACTTC. The encoded protein is CSARGDHTYEQYF.